The clone carrying this T cell receptor beta chain was seen a handful of times. Its specificity is unknown. Sequencing used immunoSEQ multiplex PCR; TCRdb keeps in-frame clones, though not all of them. This sample has around 45,000 clones, with roughly four fifths found just once. The source of the sample is a study of radiotherapy plus CTLA-4 blockade in lung cancer. Across the whole study: Across the patients, objective responses occurred in approximately 19%, and disease control in roughly 31%. Study-wide results and caveats: There was expansion of tumor-derived TCR clones in blood after radiotherapy plus ipilimumab.

From germline, CDR1 is MNHEY and CDR2 SVGAGI. Trimming pared 2 bases from V and 3 bases from J, leaving 13 bases between. The CDR3 totals 15 residues. This receptor was taken from a human donor with non-small cell lung cancer who had a complete response to radiotherapy plus ipilimumab. The chain recombines TRBV6-5 with TRBJ1-2, with D tentatively TRBD1 (6 bases). The sequenced sample was peripheral blood, obtained from a patient treated with radiotherapy plus ipilimumab. CDR3 DNA sequence: TGTGCCAGCAGTTACGGTCAGGGGTTGGACTATGGCTACACCTTC. Translating it yields CASSYGQGLDYGYTF.